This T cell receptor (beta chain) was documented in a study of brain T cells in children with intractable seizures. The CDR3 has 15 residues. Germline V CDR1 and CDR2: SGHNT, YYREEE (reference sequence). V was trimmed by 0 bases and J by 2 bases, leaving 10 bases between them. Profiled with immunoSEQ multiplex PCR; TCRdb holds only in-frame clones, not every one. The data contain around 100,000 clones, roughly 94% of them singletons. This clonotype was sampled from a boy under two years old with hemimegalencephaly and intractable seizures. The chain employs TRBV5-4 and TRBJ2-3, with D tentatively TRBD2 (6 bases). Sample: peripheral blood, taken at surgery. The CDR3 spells CASSLGAGSTDTQYF. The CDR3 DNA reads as TGTGCCAGCAGCTTGGGGGCGGGATCCACAGATACGCAGTATTTT. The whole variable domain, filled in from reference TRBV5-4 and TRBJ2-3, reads ETGVTQSPTHLIKTRGQQVTLRCSSQSGHNTVSWYQQALGQGPQFIFQYYREEENGRGNFPPRFSGLQFPNYSSELNVNALELDDSALYLCASSLGAGSTDTQYFGPGTRLTVL.